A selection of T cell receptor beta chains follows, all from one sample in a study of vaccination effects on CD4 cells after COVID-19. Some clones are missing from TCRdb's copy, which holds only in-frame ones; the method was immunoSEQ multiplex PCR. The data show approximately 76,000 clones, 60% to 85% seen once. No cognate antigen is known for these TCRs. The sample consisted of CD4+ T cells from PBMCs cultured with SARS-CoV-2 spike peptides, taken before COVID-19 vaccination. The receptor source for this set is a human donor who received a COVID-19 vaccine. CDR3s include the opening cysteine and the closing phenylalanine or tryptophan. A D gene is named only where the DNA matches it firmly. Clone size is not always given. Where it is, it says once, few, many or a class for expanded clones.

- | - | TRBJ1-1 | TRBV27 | CASRERNTEAFF | TGTGCCAGCCGAGAGAGGAACACTGAAGCTTTCTTT
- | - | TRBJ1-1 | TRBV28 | CASSSRWAIRAEAFF | TGTGCCAGCAGTTCCCGCTGGGCTATTCGGGCTGAAGCTTTCTTT
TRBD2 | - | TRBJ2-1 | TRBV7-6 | CASSSRGRGGPRSGSYNEQFF | TGTGCCAGCAGCTCTAGGGGGCGGGGGGGCCCTCGTTCGGGCTCCTACAATGAGCAGTTCTTC
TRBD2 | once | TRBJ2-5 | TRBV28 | CASETSGGEKETQYF | TGTGCCAGCGAGACTAGCGGGGGGGAAAAGGAGACCCAGTACTTC
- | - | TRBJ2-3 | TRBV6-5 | CASRVDPGRTDTQYF | TGTGCCAGCAGAGTTGACCCTGGGCGCACAGATACGCAGTATTTT
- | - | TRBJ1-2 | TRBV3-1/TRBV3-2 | CASSQVSDVYGYTF | TGTGCCAGCAGCCAAGTGTCGGACGTCTATGGCTACACCTTC
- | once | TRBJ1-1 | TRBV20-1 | CRPLENTEAFF | TGCAGGCCCCTGGAGAACACTGAAGCTTTCTTT
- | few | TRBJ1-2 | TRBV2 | CASRVDYGYTF | TGTGCCAGCAGGGTAGACTATGGCTACACCTTC
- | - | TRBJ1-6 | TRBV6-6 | CASVQRTYNSPLHF | TGTGCCAGCGTACAGAGGACATATAATTCACCCCTCCACTTT
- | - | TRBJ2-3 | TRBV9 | CASSVALAGMGDTQYF | TGTGCCAGCAGCGTAGCTCTGGCAGGGATGGGAGATACGCAGTATTTT
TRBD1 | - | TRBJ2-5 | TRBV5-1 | CASSLAQGEETQYF | TGCGCCAGCAGCTTGGCCCAGGGGGAAGAGACCCAGTACTTC
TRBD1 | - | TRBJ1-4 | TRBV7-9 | CASSLGQGAYEKLFF | TGTGCCAGCAGCTTAGGGCAGGGGGCCTATGAAAAACTGTTTTTT
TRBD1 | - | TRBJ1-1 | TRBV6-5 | CASSHRDRHTEAFF | TGTGCCAGCAGTCATCGGGACAGGCACACTGAAGCTTTCTTT
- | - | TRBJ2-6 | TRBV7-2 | CASSLVLSGANVLTF | TGTGCCAGCAGCTTAGTTCTCTCTGGGGCCAACGTCCTGACTTTC
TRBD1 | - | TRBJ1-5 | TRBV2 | CASSRPQGAYQPQHF | TGTGCCAGCAGTCGACCTCAGGGGGCGTATCAGCCCCAGCATTTT
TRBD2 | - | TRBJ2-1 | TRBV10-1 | CASRGRLAGDEQFF | TGCGCCAGCAGGGGCCGACTAGCTGGCGATGAGCAGTTCTTC
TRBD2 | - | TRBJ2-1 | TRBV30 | CAWSDGGVAGGFRPGEFF | TGTGCCTGGAGTGATGGGGGAGTAGCGGGGGGTTTCAGGCCTGGGGAGTTCTTC
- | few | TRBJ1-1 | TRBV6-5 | CASRLQGNTEAFF | TGTGCCAGCAGATTACAGGGAAACACTGAAGCTTTCTTT
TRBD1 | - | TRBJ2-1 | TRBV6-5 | CASSIDRGPNNEQFF | TGTGCCAGCAGCATTGACAGGGGGCCTAACAATGAGCAGTTCTTC
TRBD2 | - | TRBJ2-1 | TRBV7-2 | CASSQRLAGGGNDEQFF | TGTGCCAGCAGCCAGAGACTAGCGGGGGGAGGGAACGATGAGCAGTTCTTC
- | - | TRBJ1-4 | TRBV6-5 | CASSYSSRLTNEKLFF | TGTGCCAGCAGTTACTCGAGTCGACTCACTAATGAAAAACTGTTTTTT
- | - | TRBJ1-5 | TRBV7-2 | CASSLDIGGGNQPQHF | TGTGCCAGCAGCTTAGATATCGGGGGGGGTAATCAGCCCCAGCATTTT
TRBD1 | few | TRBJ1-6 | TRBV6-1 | CASSARDRPLDSPLHF | TGTGCCAGCAGTGCCCGGGACAGGCCTCTAGATTCACCCCTCCACTTT
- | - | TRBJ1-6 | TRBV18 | CASSPPRGSPLHF | TGTGCCAGCTCACCACCACGGGGGTCACCCCTCCACTTT
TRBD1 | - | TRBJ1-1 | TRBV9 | CASSLRDRYTEAFF | TGTGCCAGCAGCCTACGGGACAGATACACTGAAGCTTTCTTT
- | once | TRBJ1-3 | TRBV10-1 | CASSEGVMDTIYF | TGCGCCAGCAGTGAGGGGGTTATGGACACCATATATTTT
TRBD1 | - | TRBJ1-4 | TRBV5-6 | CASSLGDRGNEKLFF | TGTGCCAGCAGCTTGGGGGACAGGGGGAACGAAAAACTGTTTTTT
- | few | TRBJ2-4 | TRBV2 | CASQWAGASKNIQYF | TGTGCCAGCCAGTGGGCGGGGGCCAGCAAAAACATTCAGTACTTC
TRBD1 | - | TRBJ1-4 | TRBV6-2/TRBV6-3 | CASSYSRDSPNEKLFF | TGTGCCAGCAGTTACTCCCGGGACAGTCCTAATGAAAAACTGTTTTTT
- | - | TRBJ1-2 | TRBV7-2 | CASSLRGWANYGYTF | TGTGCCAGCAGCTTGAGGGGGTGGGCCAACTATGGCTACACCTTC
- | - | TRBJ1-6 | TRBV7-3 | CASSLTRSGVNSPLHF | TGTGCCAGCAGCTTAACTCGGTCAGGGGTTAATTCACCCCTCCACTTT
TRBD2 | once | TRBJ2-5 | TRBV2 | CASSDLSGGDKETQYF | TGTGCCAGCAGTGACCTTAGCGGGGGGGACAAAGAGACCCAGTACTTC
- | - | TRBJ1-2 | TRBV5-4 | CASSLQTLDGYGYTF | TGTGCCAGCAGCTTACAGACTCTTGATGGCTATGGCTACACCTTC
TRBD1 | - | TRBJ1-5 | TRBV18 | CASSPGTGSNQPQHF | TGTGCCAGCTCACCCGGGACAGGGTCAAATCAGCCCCAGCATTTT
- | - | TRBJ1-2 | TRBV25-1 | CASSIYTGYTF | TGTGCCAGCAGTATCTATACTGGCTACACCTTC
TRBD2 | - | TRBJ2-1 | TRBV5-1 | CASSSPGGVRVYNEQFF | TGCGCCAGCAGCTCTCCGGGAGGGGTTAGGGTGTACAATGAGCAGTTCTTC
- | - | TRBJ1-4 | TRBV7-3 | CASSPKDSATNEKLFF | TGTGCCAGCAGCCCGAAAGACAGCGCAACTAATGAAAAACTGTTTTTT
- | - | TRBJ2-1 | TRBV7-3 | CASSGMQASSYNEQFF | TGTGCCAGCAGCGGGATGCAGGCGAGCTCCTACAATGAGCAGTTCTTC
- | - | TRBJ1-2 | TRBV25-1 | CASSDSGALYGYTF | TGTGCCAGCAGTGATTCCGGGGCTCTCTACGGCTACACCTTC
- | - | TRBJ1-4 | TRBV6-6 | CASSYRDGFKKLFF | TGTGCCAGCAGTTACCGGGACGGCTTTAAAAAACTGTTTTTT
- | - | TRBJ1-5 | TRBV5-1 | CASSLQGGDQPQHF | TGCGCCAGCAGCTTACAGGGAGGTGATCAGCCCCAGCATTTT
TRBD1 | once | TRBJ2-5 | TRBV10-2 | CATGTGKETQYF | TGCGCCACCGGGACAGGGAAAGAGACCCAGTACTTC
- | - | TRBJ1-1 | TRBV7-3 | CASSLRAGAGNTEAFF | TGTGCCAGCAGCTTAAGGGCAGGGGCTGGGAACACTGAAGCTTTCTTT
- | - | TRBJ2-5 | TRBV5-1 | CASSLGAGRETQYF | TGCGCCAGCAGCTTGGGCGCAGGGCGGGAGACCCAGTACTTC
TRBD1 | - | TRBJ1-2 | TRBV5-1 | CASSFTGGADGYTF | TGCGCCAGCAGCTTTACAGGGGGCGCCGATGGCTACACCTTC
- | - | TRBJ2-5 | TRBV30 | CAWCYGVQETQYF | TGTGCCTGGTGCTATGGGGTCCAAGAGACCCAGTACTTC
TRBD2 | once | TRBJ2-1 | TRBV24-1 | CATSDAGLSGGAVNNEQFF | TGTGCCACCAGTGATGCTGGACTTAGCGGGGGGGCGGTCAACAATGAGCAGTTCTTC
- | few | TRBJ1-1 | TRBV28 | CASSLLSRGAEAFF | TGTGCCAGCAGTTTATTGAGCCGGGGCGCTGAAGCTTTCTTT
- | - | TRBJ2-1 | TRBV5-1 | CASSLLIAGSTYNEQFF | TGCGCCAGCAGCTTGTTAATTGCGGGAAGTACCTACAATGAGCAGTTCTTC
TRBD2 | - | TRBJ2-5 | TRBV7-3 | CASSRTSGETQYF | TGTGCCAGCAGCCGGACTAGCGGGGAGACCCAGTACTTC
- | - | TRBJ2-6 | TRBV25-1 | CASSETKGVPGANVLTF | TGTGCCAGCAGTGAAACGAAGGGAGTACCTGGGGCCAACGTCCTGACTTTC
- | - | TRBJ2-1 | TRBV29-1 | CSVRGAEQYNEQFF | TGCAGCGTGAGGGGCGCGGAGCAATACAATGAGCAGTTCTTC
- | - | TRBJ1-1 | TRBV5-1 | CASSWTPPNTEAFF | TGCGCCAGCAGCTGGACACCTCCTAACACTGAAGCTTTCTTT
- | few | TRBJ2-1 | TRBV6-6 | CASSWVGLNEQFF | TGTGCCAGCAGTTGGGTGGGGTTAAATGAGCAGTTCTTC
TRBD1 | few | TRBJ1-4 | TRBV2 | CASNPRGGQGEKLFF | TGTGCCAGCAATCCAAGAGGGGGCCAGGGTGAAAAACTGTTTTTT